This T cell receptor beta chain is from a study of T cell responses to AZD1222 COVID-19 vaccine. On this clone: Its antigen is still unknown.

Regarding the study as a whole: After the peak T cell response, and only then, were repertoires sampled. At baseline, seropositivity was found in only 5 to 7 AZD1222 recipients. In a largely white British group with more females than males, clonal diversity was possibly underestimated.

TCRdb's copy holds only in-frame clones and misses some; the assay was immunoSEQ multiplex PCR. The sample contains some 100,000 clones, 85% to 90% of which appear only once. V gave up 0 bases and J gave up 4 bases; unmatched junction bases: 3. CDR3 length: 14 residues. Germline V gives CDR1 SGHNT, CDR2 YENEEA. The material was peripheral blood, obtained on day 0 of AZD1222 vaccination. The chain joins TRBV11-3 to TRBJ2-7, with TRBD1 matching over 7 bases. This sequence originates from an adult in good health. CDR3 in amino acids: CASSLEGQIYEQYF. The CDR3 bases are TGTGCCAGCAGCTTAGAGGGACAGATTTACGAGCAGTACTTC.